Each of the 9 T cell receptor beta chains below was sequenced from the same sample in a study of blood T cell repertoires in COVID-19. The repertoire was sequenced with immunoSEQ multiplex PCR; TCRdb's copy has only in-frame clones and lacks some. The table lists about 200,000 clones, roughly 82% of them singletons, with about 6% in the top ten. Sequencing used PBMCs or T cells enriched from blood (not recorded which). These receptors all stem from a middle-aged man with acute COVID-19.

This chain joins TRBV27 and TRBJ1-2, with TRBD1 matching 10 bases. Trimming at V came to 6 bases and at J to 5 bases, leaving 6 bases not matched to a gene. CDR1 is MNHEY, CDR2 SMNVEV, per germline (reference sequence). The CDR3 consists of 14 residues. The CDR3 DNA is TGTGCCAGCAGGTACGGGACAGGGGTGTATGGCTACACCTTC. The encoded protein is CASRYGTGVYGYTF.

The J gene is TRBJ1-1, the V gene TRBV6-1; D is unresolved. Trimming cost V 0 bases and J 5 bases, with 10 bases left between them. Germline CDR1 and CDR2: MNHNS and SASEGT. The CDR3 totals 14 residues. CDR3 bases: TGTGCCAGCAGTGAAGCGTTCAGAGGGACTGAAGCTTTCTTT. As protein: CASSEAFRGTEAFF.

The CDR3: CASSLSGGSLYEQYF. The CDR3 bases are TGCGCCAGCAGCTTGAGTGGCGGGAGCCTCTACGAGCAGTACTTC. The rearrangement uses TRBV5-1 and TRBJ2-7; 7 nucleotides line up with TRBD2. This CDR3 has 15 amino acids. The trim removed 1 base at V and 3 bases at J, leaving 7 bases unmatched. Germline V lookup: CDR1 SGHRS, CDR2 YFSETQ.

This chain connects TRBV28 to TRBJ1-6, with D possibly matching TRBD1 (6 bases). CDR1 and CDR2 (germline): MDHEN, SYDVKM. Trimming pared 6 bases from V and 10 bases from J, leaving 19 bases between. The CDR3 has 15 amino acids. The CDR3 region has the DNA TGTGCCAGCAGAATCCCCCAGGGGAACAGGTCACCCCTCCACTTT. The encoded protein is CASRIPQGNRSPLHF.

The chain employs TRBV7-6 and TRBJ2-7, with D possibly matching TRBD1 (5 bases). V lost 5 bases to trimming and J lost 5 bases, with 13 bases between them. Germline CDR1 and CDR2: SGHVS and FNYEAQ. This CDR3 comprises 13 residues. The CDR3 DNA reads TGTGCCAGCAGCCGGACACCTAAGGACGAGCAGTACTTC. Residues: CASSRTPKDEQYF.

This clone turned up a few times. This chain joins TRBV30 and TRBJ2-7; the D is unclear. Germline V CDR1 and CDR2: GTSNPN, SVGIG (reference sequence). There are 12 residues in the CDR3. V was clipped by 2 bases and J by 6 bases, with 11 bases between them. The CDR3 DNA is TGTGCCTGGAGTCTCTCTTCGGGCGAGCAGTACTTC. Protein sequence: CAWSLSSGEQYF.

The chain recombines TRBV9 with TRBJ1-6; a weak D match, TRBD1 (5 bases). The CDR3 length is 15 residues. Germline V gene data show CDR1 as SGDLS and CDR2 as YYNGEE. Trimming removed 0 bases from V and 5 bases from J, with 9 bases in between. CDR3: CASSVGGGDNSPLHF. The CDR3 nucleotides read TGTGCCAGCAGCGTAGGGGGCGGCGATAATTCACCCCTCCACTTT.

This clone was detected only a few times. The chain links TRBV7-7 to TRBJ2-3; tentatively, D is TRBD2 (6 bases). Germline V gene data show CDR1 as SSHAT and CDR2 as FNYEAQ (reference sequence). V lost 5 bases and J lost 1, with 13 bases in between. The CDR3 totals 15 residues. CDR3 in DNA: TGTGCCAGCAGCCCAACGCGGGGACGCACAGATACGCAGTATTTT. Its translation is CASSPTRGRTDTQYF.

This clone has a handful of counts. The chain carries TRBV29-1 and TRBJ2-1; 10 bases line up with TRBD2. Germline V gene data show CDR1 as SQVTM and CDR2 as ANQGSEA. This CDR3 spans 15 amino acids. The V segment lost 3 bases and the J segment 8 bases; nucleotides outside the gene matches: 10. CDR3 in DNA: TGCAGCGTTGACGGGACTAGCGCCGTCTCCGATGAGCAGTTCTTC. Translation: CSVDGTSAVSDEQFF.